The rows below give T cell receptor beta chains drawn from one sample of a study of shared clonotypes between healthy human individuals. The table came from immunoSEQ multiplex PCR; TCRdb's copy has only in-frame clones and leaves some out. The sample records 650,000 to 800,000 clones, roughly two thirds being singletons. The sequenced sample was memory CD4+ T cells sorted from blood. The receptors were gathered from a woman in her twenties or thirties in good health. Both conserved end residues are part of each CDR3. D genes are given only for firm matches. Not every row has a clone size; where given, it reads once, few, many or a size class.

d_gene	abundance	j_gene	v_gene	CDR3aa	CDR3nt
TRBD1	few	TRBJ1-1	TRBV2	CASRGQGGTEAFF	TGTGCCAGCAGGGGACAGGGGGGCACTGAAGCTTTCTTT
TRBD2	-	TRBJ2-1	TRBV28	CASSLSGTSLREQFF	TGTGCCAGCAGTTTATCTGGGACTAGCTTAAGGGAGCAGTTCTTC
-	-	TRBJ1-1	TRBV28	CASSSSAGAVGNTEAFF	TGTGCCAGCAGTTCAAGCGCAGGGGCTGTCGGGAACACTGAAGCTTTCTTT
-	-	TRBJ1-3	TRBV5-4	CASSHYQGTTGNTIYF	TGTGCCAGCAGTCATTACCAGGGAACGACTGGAAACACCATATATTTT
TRBD1	-	TRBJ2-6	TRBV6-1	CASSEGPGGAGANVLTF	TGTGCCAGCAGTGAAGGCCCAGGGGGCGCTGGGGCCAACGTCCTGACTTTC
-	-	TRBJ1-2	TRBV2	CASRPWGSGSNYGYTF	TGTGCCAGCAGACCGTGGGGGAGTGGTTCTAACTATGGCTACACCTTC
TRBD1	-	TRBJ1-2	TRBV28	CASNSRGQANYGYTF	TGTGCCAGCAACTCAAGGGGGCAGGCTAACTATGGCTACACCTTC
TRBD1	-	TRBJ2-7	TRBV7-8	CASSFGDRAYEQYF	TGTGCCAGCAGCTTTGGAGACAGGGCCTACGAGCAGTACTTC
-	-	TRBJ2-7	TRBV5-4	CASSLAGGRTYEQYF	TGTGCCAGCAGCTTGGCGGGCGGGCGTACCTACGAGCAGTACTTC
TRBD2	few	TRBJ2-7	TRBV18	CASSPGTSVAYEQYF	TGTGCCAGCTCGCCAGGGACTAGCGTCGCCTACGAGCAGTACTTC
-	-	TRBJ2-7	TRBV28	CASSFQSHYEQYF	TGTGCCAGCAGTTTCCAGAGCCACTACGAGCAGTACTTC
-	once	TRBJ1-1	TRBV5-1	CASSGTQNTEAFF	TGCGCCAGCAGCGGTACTCAGAACACTGAAGCTTTCTTT
-	-	TRBJ1-3	TRBV13	CASSSRDMGGPIYF	TGTGCCAGCAGCTCCCGGGACATGGGAGGGCCTATATATTTT
-	-	TRBJ1-1	TRBV5-1	CASSLAQGGSTEAFF	TGCGCCAGCAGCTTGGCGCAGGGCGGTTCCACTGAAGCTTTCTTT
TRBD1	-	TRBJ2-4	TRBV4-1	CASSQSTGVVVAKNIQYF	TGCGCCAGCAGCCAATCGACAGGGGTAGTGGTAGCCAAAAACATTCAGTACTTC
TRBD1	many	TRBJ1-1	TRBV5-1	CASRPGTGAAMNTEAFF	TGCGCCAGCAGACCAGGGACAGGGGCAGCCATGAACACTGAAGCTTTCTTT
TRBD2	once	TRBJ2-6	TRBV19	CASSPGTTGANVLTF	TGTGCCAGTAGTCCGGGGACTACTGGGGCCAACGTCCTGACTTTC
-	-	TRBJ2-7	TRBV28	CASSPLAEIMGEQYF	TGTGCCAGCAGTCCGCTGGCAGAAATTATGGGCGAGCAGTACTTC
-	-	TRBJ1-4	TRBV15	CATSRDRGEGEKLFF	TGTGCCACCAGCAGAGACCGGGGGGAGGGTGAAAAACTGTTTTTT
-	-	TRBJ1-5	TRBV2	CASEGGNQPQHF	TGTGCCAGCGAGGGGGGCAATCAGCCCCAGCATTTT
TRBD1	few	TRBJ2-2	TRBV15	CATSRGDRDTGELFF	TGTGCCACCAGCAGAGGGGACAGGGACACCGGGGAGCTGTTTTTT
-	-	TRBJ2-7	TRBV14	CASSRQGSRYEQYF	TGTGCCAGCAGCCGGCAGGGTAGTCGTTACGAGCAGTACTTC
TRBD1	-	TRBJ2-7	TRBV6-6	CASRYRDRGESTYF	TGTGCCAGCAGGTACCGGGACAGAGGGGAGTCTACCTACTTC
-	few	TRBJ1-3	TRBV6-5	CASKVSREPGNTIYF	TGTGCCAGCAAGGTTTCCCGAGAGCCTGGAAACACCATATATTTT
TRBD2	-	TRBJ2-5	TRBV13	CASSLGGLAGLETQYF	TGTGCCAGCAGCTTAGGGGGACTAGCGGGACTGGAGACCCAGTACTTC
-	-	TRBJ2-7	TRBV18	CASSPPFAGAREQYF	TGTGCCAGCTCACCACCTTTTGCAGGGGCGAGAGAGCAGTACTTC
-	-	TRBJ2-3	TRBV6-4	CASSDADTQYF	TGTGCCAGCAGTGACGCAGATACGCAGTATTTT
-	-	TRBJ1-1	TRBV19	CATSRTDTEAFF	TGTGCCACCTCTCGAACGGACACTGAAGCTTTCTTT
TRBD1	once	TRBJ2-5	TRBV28	CASRGAGQGTEGETQYF	TGTGCCAGCAGGGGGGCTGGACAGGGGACCGAGGGAGAGACCCAGTACTTC
-	-	TRBJ2-1	TRBV5-1	CASRRAENGEQFF	TGCGCCAGCCGTCGGGCCGAGAATGGTGAGCAGTTCTTC
-	-	TRBJ2-5	TRBV6-6	CASSTETQETQYF	TGTGCCAGCAGTACAGAAACCCAAGAGACCCAGTACTTC
-	-	TRBJ1-2	TRBV11-3	CASSLDEPQAANYGYTF	TGTGCCAGCAGCTTAGACGAGCCCCAGGCAGCTAACTATGGCTACACCTTC
-	-	TRBJ2-7	TRBV4-1	CASSPGRTRSSYEQYF	TGCGCCAGCAGCCCCGGGAGAACCAGAAGCTCCTACGAGCAGTACTTC
TRBD2	many	TRBJ2-2	TRBV19	CASSIDLAGVGTGELFF	TGTGCCAGTAGTATCGACCTAGCGGGAGTCGGAACCGGGGAGCTGTTTTTT
-	-	TRBJ2-3	TRBV29-1	CSVEPLVDTQYF	TGCAGCGTTGAACCCCTAGTGGATACGCAGTATTTT
TRBD1	few	TRBJ1-1	TRBV10-1	CASRGQGDTEAFF	TGCGCCAGCAGGGGACAGGGTGACACTGAAGCTTTCTTT
TRBD1	-	TRBJ1-5	TRBV6-1	CASTGGIYNQPQHF	TGTGCCAGCACAGGGGGCATCTACAATCAGCCCCAGCATTTT
TRBD1	-	TRBJ2-7	TRBV5-6	CASSLGQGRYEQYF	TGTGCCAGCAGCTTGGGACAGGGACGCTACGAGCAGTACTTC
-	few	TRBJ2-2	TRBV6-4	CASKQGRNTGELFF	TGTGCCAGCAAGCAGGGAAGGAACACCGGGGAGCTGTTTTTT
-	-	TRBJ1-1	TRBV14	CASSQQGLYEAFF	TGTGCCAGCAGCCAACAGGGGCTGTACGAAGCTTTCTTT
TRBD1	-	TRBJ1-5	TRBV19	CASSLLDRGLNQPQHF	TGTGCCAGTAGTTTATTGGACAGGGGGCTTAATCAGCCCCAGCATTTT
-	-	TRBJ1-5	TRBV27	CASSFRGYSNQPQHF	TGTGCCAGCAGTTTTCGGGGATATAGCAATCAGCCCCAGCATTTT
-	-	TRBJ1-1	TRBV7-9	CASSPPRSPLRANTEAFF	TGTGCCAGCAGCCCCCCTCGGAGTCCTCTGAGGGCCAACACTGAAGCTTTCTTT
-	-	TRBJ2-1	TRBV7-8	CASSPGVYFNEQFF	TGTGCCAGCAGCCCCGGGGTGTATTTCAATGAGCAGTTCTTC
TRBD2	-	TRBJ2-1	TRBV6-1	CASSERVAGSYNEQFF	TGTGCCAGCAGTGAAAGGGTAGCGGGTTCCTACAATGAGCAGTTCTTC
TRBD1	-	TRBJ1-1	TRBV5-1	CASSSTQGSHTEAFF	TGCGCCAGCAGCTCGACACAGGGGTCACACACTGAAGCTTTCTTT